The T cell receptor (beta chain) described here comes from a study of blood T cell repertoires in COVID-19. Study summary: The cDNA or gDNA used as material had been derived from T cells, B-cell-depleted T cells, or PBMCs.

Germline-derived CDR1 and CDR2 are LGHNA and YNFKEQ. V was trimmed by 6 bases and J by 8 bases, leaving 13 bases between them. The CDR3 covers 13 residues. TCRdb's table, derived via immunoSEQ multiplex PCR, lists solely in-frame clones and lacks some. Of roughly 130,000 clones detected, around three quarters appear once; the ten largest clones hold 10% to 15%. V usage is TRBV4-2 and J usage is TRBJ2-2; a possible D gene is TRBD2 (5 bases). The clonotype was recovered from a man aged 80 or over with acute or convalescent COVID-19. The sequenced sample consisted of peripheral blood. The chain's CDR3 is CASRGLSRGELFF. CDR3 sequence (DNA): TGTGCCAGCAGAGGACTCTCTCGGGGGGAGCTGTTTTTT.